This TCR beta chain comes out of a study of CD8+ T cells in alopecia areata. The treatment was: oral pan-JAK inhibitor, 5-10 mg twice daily. TCR sequencing used cDNA made by reverse transcription of extracted RNA. Profiled with immunoSEQ multiplex PCR; TCRdb holds only in-frame clones, not every one. The data contain tens of thousands of clones, around 30% of them singletons. This clone was picked up many times. The sequence was obtained from a human donor with alopecia areata. This sample comprised CD8+ T cells sorted from blood, obtained at week 4, from a patient treated with tofacitinib.

The CDR3: CASSSMSEQFF. Written as DNA, the CDR3 is TGTGCCAGCAGCTCAATGAGTGAGCAGTTCTTC. The chain carries TRBV5-4 and TRBJ2-1; the D is unclear. The CDR3 spans 11 residues. CDR1 is SGHNT and CDR2 is YYREEE in the germline V gene (reference sequence). V lost 3 bases and J 9 bases, leaving 7 bases between the germline ends.